The TCR beta chain described here comes from a study of beta chain features in type 1 diabetes. Study observations and caveats: All four CD4+ subsets of Type 1 diabetes patients contained TCRB CDR3s that were moderately but significantly shorter. Reads derived from cDNA could over-represent cells showing high TCR expression.

Remarks on this clone: Its antigen is currently unknown.

Expressed TCRB transcripts were sequenced because the isolated RNA had all been reverse transcribed beforehand. Here immunoSEQ multiplex PCR was the method, and the copy in TCRdb shows in-frame clones only, minus some. The repertoire holds more than 140,000 clones, with 9.7% as singletons. V shed 3 bases, J shed 8 bases, and the junction held 6 bases outside the gene matches. Germline V gene data show CDR1 as KGHSH and CDR2 as LQKENI. This CDR3 has 13 amino acids. V and J are TRBV18 and TRBJ1-2; 7 bases match TRBD1. The clonotype was recovered from a woman in her thirties or forties in good health. The sequencing input was central memory CD4+ T cells from blood. The CDR3 is CASSPEGAEGYTF. CDR3 bases: TGTGCCAGCTCACCGGAGGGGGCGGAGGGCTACACCTTC.